The 2 T cell receptor beta chains given below trace back to one sample, sequenced in a study of cytomegalovirus exposure and HLA in healthy donors. The method was immunoSEQ multiplex PCR; TCRdb's version includes in-frame clones alone and lacks a portion of them. Of tens of thousands of clones listed, about 96% are singletons. The sequencing sample was made of PBMCs. The receptors were sampled from a man aged 18 to 29 in good health and CMV-seronegative.

This chain uses TRBV4-1 with TRBJ2-1; 12 nucleotides match TRBD1. CDR3 length equals 15 residues. Germline loops: CDR1 MGHRA, CDR2 YSYEKL. The V gene end was trimmed by 4 bases and the J gene end by 9 bases; junction bases not matched to a gene: 7. CDR3 in DNA: TGCGCCAGCAGCCTCGCCGGGACAGGGGGCTCTGAGCAGTTCTTC. This sequence encodes CASSLAGTGGSEQFF.

This sequence joins TRBV28 and TRBJ1-2, with D perhaps matching TRBD1 (5 bases). CDR3 length: 16 residues. The germline V and J ends were trimmed by 3 bases and 6 bases, with 20 bases remaining between them. The V gene's germline CDR1 is MDHEN and CDR2 SYDVKM. The chain's CDR3 is CASSFEVGGILHGYTF. DNA of the CDR3: TGTGCCAGCAGTTTTGAGGTGGGGGGGATCCTTCATGGCTACACCTTC.